This T cell receptor beta chain was captured in a study of blood T cell repertoires in COVID-19. Authors' data handling: For nucleated cells, counts were estimated from reference gene primer amplification. Clones were sequenced by immunoSEQ multiplex PCR, and TCRdb holds only the in-frame ones, with some missing. V and J calls and clone size are copied from that table; D and trimming were computed from the DNA. The sample has roughly 70,000 clones; approximately 75% are singletons. This clone was counted a single time. Sequenced sample: peripheral blood. This receptor was taken from a woman aged 55-69 years with acute or convalescent COVID-19.

The CDR3, as DNA: TGTGCCAGTAGTATGTACGGGGTCACAGATACGCAGTATTTT. Protein product: CASSMYGVTDTQYF. This chain joins TRBV19 and TRBJ2-3; D possibly corresponds to TRBD2 (5 bases). The CDR3 totals 14 residues. V dropped 3 bases and J dropped 2 bases, with 9 bases sitting between them. Per germline, CDR1 LNHDA and CDR2 SQIVND (reference sequence).